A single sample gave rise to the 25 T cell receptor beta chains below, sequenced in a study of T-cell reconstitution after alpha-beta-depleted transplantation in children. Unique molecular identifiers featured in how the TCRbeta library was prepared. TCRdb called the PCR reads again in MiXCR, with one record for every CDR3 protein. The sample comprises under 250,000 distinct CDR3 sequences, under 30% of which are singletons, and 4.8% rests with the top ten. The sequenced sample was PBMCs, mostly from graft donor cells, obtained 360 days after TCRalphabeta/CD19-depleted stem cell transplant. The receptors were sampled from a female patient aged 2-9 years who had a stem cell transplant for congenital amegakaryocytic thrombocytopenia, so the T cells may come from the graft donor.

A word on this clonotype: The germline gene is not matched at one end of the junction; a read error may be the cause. CDR3 DNA sequence: TGTGCCAGCAGTTTATCCTCTGACGGGGGCCCAAACTTT. Its translation is CASSLSSDGGPNF. The chain is built from TRBV27 and TRBJ1-6; weak D call: TRBD1 (6 bases). This CDR3 has 13 amino acids. CDR1 is MNHEY, CDR2 SMNVEV, per germline (reference sequence).

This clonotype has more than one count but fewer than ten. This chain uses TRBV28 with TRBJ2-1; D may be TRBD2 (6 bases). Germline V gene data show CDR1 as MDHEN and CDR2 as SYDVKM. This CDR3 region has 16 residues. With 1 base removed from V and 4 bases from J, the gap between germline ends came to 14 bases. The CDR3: CASSLYSGASYNEQFF. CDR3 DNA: TGTGCCAGCAGTTTATATAGCGGCGCATCGTACAATGAGCAGTTCTTC.

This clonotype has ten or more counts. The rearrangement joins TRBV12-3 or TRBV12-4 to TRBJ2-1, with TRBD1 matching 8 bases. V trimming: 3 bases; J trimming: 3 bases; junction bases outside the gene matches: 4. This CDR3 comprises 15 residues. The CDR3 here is CASSFGGQDYNEQFF. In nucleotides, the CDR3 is TGTGCCAGCAGTTTCGGGGGACAGGACTACAATGAGCAGTTCTTC.

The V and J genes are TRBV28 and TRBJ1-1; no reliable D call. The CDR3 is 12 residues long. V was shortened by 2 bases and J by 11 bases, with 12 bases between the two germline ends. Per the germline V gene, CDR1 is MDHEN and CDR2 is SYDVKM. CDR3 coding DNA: TGTGCCAGCAGTTTAGGGTCCAGTTGGGCTTTCTTT. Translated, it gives CASSLGSSWAFF.

As DNA, the CDR3 is TGTGCCAGCAGTTCCAGGCGCACAGATACGCAGTATTTT. Translating gives CASSSRRTDTQYF. This chain uses TRBV12-3 or TRBV12-4 with TRBJ2-3, with D hard to call. The CDR3 spans 13 residues. Trimming took off 4 bases at V and 1 base at J, with 6 bases between the two ends.

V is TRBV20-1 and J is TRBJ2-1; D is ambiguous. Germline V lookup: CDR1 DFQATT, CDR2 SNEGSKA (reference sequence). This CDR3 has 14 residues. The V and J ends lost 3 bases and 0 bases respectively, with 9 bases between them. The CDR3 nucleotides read TGCAGTGCTAGGAGGTCTAGCTCCTACAATGAGCAGTTCTTC. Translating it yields CSARRSSSYNEQFF.

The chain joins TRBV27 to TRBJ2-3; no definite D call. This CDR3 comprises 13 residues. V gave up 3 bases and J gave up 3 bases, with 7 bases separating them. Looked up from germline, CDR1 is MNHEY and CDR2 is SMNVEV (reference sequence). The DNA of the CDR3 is TGTGCCAGCAGTTTTGGAATTACAGATACGCAGTATTTT. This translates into CASSFGITDTQYF.

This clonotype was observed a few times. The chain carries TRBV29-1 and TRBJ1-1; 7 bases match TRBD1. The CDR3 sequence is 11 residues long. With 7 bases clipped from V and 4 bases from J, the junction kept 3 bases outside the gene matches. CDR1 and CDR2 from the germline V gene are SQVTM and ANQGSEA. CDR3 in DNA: TGCAGCGCACAGGGGACCACTGAAGCTTTCTTT. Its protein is CSAQGTTEAFF.

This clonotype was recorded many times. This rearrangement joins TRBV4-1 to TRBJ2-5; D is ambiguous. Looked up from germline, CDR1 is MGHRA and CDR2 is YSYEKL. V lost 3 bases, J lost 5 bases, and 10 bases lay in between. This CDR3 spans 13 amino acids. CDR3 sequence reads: CASSHPSGETQYF. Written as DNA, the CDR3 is TGCGCCAGCAGCCATCCCAGTGGGGAGACCCAGTACTTC.

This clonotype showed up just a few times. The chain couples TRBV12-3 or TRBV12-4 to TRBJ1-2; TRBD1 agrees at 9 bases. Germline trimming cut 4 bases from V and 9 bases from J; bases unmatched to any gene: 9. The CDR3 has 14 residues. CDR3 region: CASSSPDRGFRYTF. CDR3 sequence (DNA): TGTGCCAGCAGTTCGCCTGACAGGGGGTTTCGCTACACCTTC.

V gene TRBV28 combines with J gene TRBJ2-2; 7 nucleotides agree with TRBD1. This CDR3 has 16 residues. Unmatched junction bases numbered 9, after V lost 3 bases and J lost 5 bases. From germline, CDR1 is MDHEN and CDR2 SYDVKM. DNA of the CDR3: TGTGCCAGCAGTTTTTCAGGGGGTGAGGAGACCGGGGAGCTGTTTTTT. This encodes CASSFSGGEETGELFF.

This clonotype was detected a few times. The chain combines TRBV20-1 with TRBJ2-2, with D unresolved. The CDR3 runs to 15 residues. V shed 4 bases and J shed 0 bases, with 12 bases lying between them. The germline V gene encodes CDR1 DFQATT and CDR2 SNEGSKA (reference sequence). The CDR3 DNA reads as TGCAGTGCTAAAGGGCAGCACGCGAACACCGGGGAGCTGTTTTTT. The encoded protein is CSAKGQHANTGELFF.

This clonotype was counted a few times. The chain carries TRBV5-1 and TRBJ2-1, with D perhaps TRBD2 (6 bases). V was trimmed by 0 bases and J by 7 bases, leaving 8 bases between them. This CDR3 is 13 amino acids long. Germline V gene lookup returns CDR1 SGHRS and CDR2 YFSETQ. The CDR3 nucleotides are TGCGCCAGCAGCTTGGTACTAGCAAATGAGCAGTTCTTC. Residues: CASSLVLANEQFF.

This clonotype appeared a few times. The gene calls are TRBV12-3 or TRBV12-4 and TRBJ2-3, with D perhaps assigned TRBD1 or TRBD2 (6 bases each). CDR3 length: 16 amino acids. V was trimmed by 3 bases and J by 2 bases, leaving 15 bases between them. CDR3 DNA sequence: TGTGCCAGCAGTTTCGGGGGCCATCCGATCACAGATACGCAGTATTTT. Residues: CASSFGGHPITDTQYF.

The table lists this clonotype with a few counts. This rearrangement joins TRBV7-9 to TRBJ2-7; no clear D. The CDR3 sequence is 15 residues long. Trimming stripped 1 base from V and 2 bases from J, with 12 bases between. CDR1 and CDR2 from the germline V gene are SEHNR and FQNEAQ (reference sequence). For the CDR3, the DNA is TGTGCCAGCAGCTTAGGTGGGTCCCGCACCTACGAGCAGTACTTC. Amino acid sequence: CASSLGGSRTYEQYF.

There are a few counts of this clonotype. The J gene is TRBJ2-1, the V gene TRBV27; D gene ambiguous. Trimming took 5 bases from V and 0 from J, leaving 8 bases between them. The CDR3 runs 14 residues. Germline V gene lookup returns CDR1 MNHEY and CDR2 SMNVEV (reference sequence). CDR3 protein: CASSRSSSYNEQFF. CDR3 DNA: TGTGCCAGCAGTCGCTCTTCCTCCTACAATGAGCAGTTCTTC.

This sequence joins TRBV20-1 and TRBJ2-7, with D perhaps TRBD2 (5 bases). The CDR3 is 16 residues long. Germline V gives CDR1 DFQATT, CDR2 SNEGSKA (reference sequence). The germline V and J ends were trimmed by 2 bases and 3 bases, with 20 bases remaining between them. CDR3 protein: CSARNSVRDWDYEQYF. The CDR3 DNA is TGCAGTGCTAGAAATTCCGTCCGGGATTGGGACTACGAGCAGTACTTC.

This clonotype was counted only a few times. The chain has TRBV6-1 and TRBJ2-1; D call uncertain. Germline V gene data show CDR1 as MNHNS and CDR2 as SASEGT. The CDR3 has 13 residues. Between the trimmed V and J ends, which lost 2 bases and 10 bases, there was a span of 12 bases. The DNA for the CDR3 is TGTGCCAGCAGTGAAAATCTGCGTAGGGAGCAGTTCTTC. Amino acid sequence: CASSENLRREQFF.

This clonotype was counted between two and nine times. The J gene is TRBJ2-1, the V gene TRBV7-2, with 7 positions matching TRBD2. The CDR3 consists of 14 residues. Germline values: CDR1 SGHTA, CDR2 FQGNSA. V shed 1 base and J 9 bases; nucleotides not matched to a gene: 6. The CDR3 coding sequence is TGTGCCAGCAGCTTAGTACGGGACTACGGTGAGCAGTTCTTC. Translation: CASSLVRDYGEQFF.

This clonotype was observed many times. Here the CDR3 DNA reads TGCAGCGTAGTTGCGGGAGTAAATGAGCAGTTCTTC. It is translated as CSVVAGVNEQFF. The chain carries TRBV29-1 and TRBJ2-1, with 7 bases aligning to TRBD2. The J segment lost 7 bases and the V segment lost 6 bases, leaving 6 bases of the junction unmatched. The CDR3 extends over 12 amino acids. The germline CDR1 and CDR2 sequences are SQVTM and ANQGSEA.

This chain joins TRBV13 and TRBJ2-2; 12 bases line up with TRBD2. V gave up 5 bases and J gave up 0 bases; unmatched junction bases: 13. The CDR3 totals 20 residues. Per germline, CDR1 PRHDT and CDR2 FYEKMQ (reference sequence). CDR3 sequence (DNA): TGTGCCAGCAGCCCACGGACTAGCGGGGTTGCCAACGCGAACACCGGGGAGCTGTTTTTT. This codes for CASSPRTSGVANANTGELFF.

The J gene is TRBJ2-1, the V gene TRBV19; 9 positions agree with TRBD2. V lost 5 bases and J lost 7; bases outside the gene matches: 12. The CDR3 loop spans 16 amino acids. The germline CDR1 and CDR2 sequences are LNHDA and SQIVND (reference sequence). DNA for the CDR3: TGTGCCAGTAGTCCCCTGGGTGCGGGGGGGCTGAATGAGCAGTTCTTC. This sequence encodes CASSPLGAGGLNEQFF.

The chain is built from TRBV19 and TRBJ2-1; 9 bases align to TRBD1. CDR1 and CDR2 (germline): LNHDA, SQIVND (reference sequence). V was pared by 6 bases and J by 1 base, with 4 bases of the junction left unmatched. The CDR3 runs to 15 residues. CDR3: CASSRQGESYNEQFF. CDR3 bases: TGTGCCAGTAGCCGACAGGGGGAATCCTACAATGAGCAGTTCTTC.

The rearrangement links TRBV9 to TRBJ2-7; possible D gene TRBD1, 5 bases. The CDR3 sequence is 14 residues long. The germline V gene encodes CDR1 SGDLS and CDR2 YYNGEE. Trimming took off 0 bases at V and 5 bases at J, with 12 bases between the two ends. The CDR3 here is CASSVGLGAHEQYF. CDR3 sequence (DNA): TGTGCCAGCAGCGTAGGTTTAGGGGCCCACGAGCAGTACTTC.

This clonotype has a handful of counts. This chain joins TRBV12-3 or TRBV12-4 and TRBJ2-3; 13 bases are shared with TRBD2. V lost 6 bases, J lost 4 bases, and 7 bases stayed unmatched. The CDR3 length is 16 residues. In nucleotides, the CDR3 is TGTGCCAGCAGCCCACTAGCGGGGGGGCCCCCAGATACGCAGTATTTT. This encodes CASSPLAGGPPDTQYF.